Sequencing of this T cell receptor (beta chain) was carried out in a study of blood T cell repertoires in COVID-19. Overall study context: T cells, B-cell-depleted T cells, or PBMCs provided the cDNA or gDNA that served as material.

In the authors' methods: Estimation of nucleated cell counts relied on the amplification of reference gene primers. This table comes from immunoSEQ multiplex PCR, and its TCRdb copy is limited to in-frame clones, with some not included. V, J and clone size derive from that table, while D and trimming were established from the DNA sequence. The table includes approximately 250,000 clones, about 82% detected once. The length of the CDR3 is 14 residues. The V end was cut by 1 base, the J end by 6 bases, with 12 bases between. Germline-derived CDR1 and CDR2 are SGHAT and FQNNGV. The specimen sequenced was peripheral blood. The receptor was derived from a woman aged 55-69 years with active or convalescent COVID-19. V and J are TRBV11-2 and TRBJ1-2; tentative D call: TRBD1 (5 bases). The CDR3 here is CASSLVGGTDGYTF. CDR3 sequence (DNA): TGTGCCAGCAGCTTAGTTGGAGGGACCGATGGCTACACCTTC.